This T cell receptor (beta chain) was recorded in a study of blood T cell dynamics during melanoma immunotherapy (dated by TCRdb to 2019 to 2021). For the wider study: The patients had metastatic melanoma and were given first-line pembrolizumab or nivolumab plus ipilimumab as standard of care in the United Kingdom. To identify early correlates of response, the study profiled peripheral T cell receptor repertoires in patients with metastatic melanoma before and after one cycle of checkpoint inhibitor therapy. Consecutive patients formed a training cohort, and a further independent group of patients from the same centre was pooled into an external validation set. On the study overall, not on this receptor specifically: A bifurcated reorganization of the PBMC repertoire at W3, with increased clonality or increased diversity, was observed in patients who later achieved disease control, unlike in progressors. Whether the T cell clones driving repertoire changes were melanoma-specific or reflected general immune activation could not be determined in the study. The relatively small sample size was acknowledged as something that could potentially limit how far the results can be generalized.

Sequences LGHNA (CDR1) and YSLEER (CDR2) are obtained from the germline V gene. From the cysteine through the phenylalanine, the CDR3 covers 14 amino acids. CDR3 DNA is the only sequence kept; it has 42 bases, read in frame from the first base. V is pared back by 0 bases and J by 6 bases, with 9 bases lying between the germline termini. As for this clone: Its antigen specificity is not known. Base qualities are not recorded, but no much larger clone differs from it by a single base.

For every bulk PBMC sample, a fixed 350 ng of DNA was loaded. Following the manufacturer instructions, the immunoSEQ TCRb Assay kit was used to amplify TCR beta CDR3 sequences from genomic DNA. The KAPA Library Quantification Kit for Illumina platforms was used to quantify the pooled libraries by qPCR. Pooled libraries were clustered at about 0.55-1.1 pM and sequenced on an Illumina NextSeq 500. On the authors' methods: Analysis of the TCR data relied on immunoSEQ ANALYZER and the R LymphoSeq package. A rearrangement efficiency score was calculated as productive divided by the sum of productive and non-productive CDR3 sequences. Clonality was measured with the Gini coefficient and diversity with the Renyi index at alpha=1, and both measures were compared pairwise between timepoints within each patient. In LymphoSeq, clonal relatedness was computed using an edit distance of 3, and repertoire similarity was computed using the Bhattacharyya coefficient. Linear discriminant analysis on week-3 changes in clonality and diversity was built with the R MASS and caret packages to classify response. TCRdb limited this immuneACCESS table to in-frame rearrangements with V and J called. A share of clones is missing; checked studies link under half to unresolved V genes, and the rest is unexplained. V, J and clone size were drawn from that table, and D and trimming were deduced from the DNA. The sample table contains roughly 15,000 clones; only one count was recorded for 85% to 90% of them. In total, the top ten clones hold about 6.6% of the sample.

Taken with the paper, the label for time point translates to: pre-treatment baseline. Blood samples were taken before treatment (T0) and at week 3 (W3), following the first cycle of checkpoint blockade. Except for a couple of patients with rapid clinical progression, response was assessed 12 weeks after the first infusion by RECIST 1.1; disease control meant complete response, partial response or stable disease. Any patient who had received prior systemic cancer treatment, was on concomitant immunosuppressant therapy or had synchronous other active malignancies was excluded. Both bulk PBMC and plasma cell-free DNA were sequenced for TCR beta so that circulating cells and T cell turnover could be tracked. Lymphoprep and SepMate tubes were used to isolate PBMC from blood, and red cell lysis was then performed. QIAamp DNA Blood Mini kits were used to extract DNA from PBMC and from sorted T cell subsets.

The receptor was derived from a human donor with melanoma. This sample comprised blood, obtained from a patient treated with checkpoint blockade. The chain employs TRBV4-3 and TRBJ1-5; a tentative D match to TRBD1 spans 5 bases. In nucleotide form, the sequence is TGCGCCAGCAGCCAAGATCAGGGACGTCAGCCCCAGCATTTT. Its amino acids are CASSQDQGRQPQHF.